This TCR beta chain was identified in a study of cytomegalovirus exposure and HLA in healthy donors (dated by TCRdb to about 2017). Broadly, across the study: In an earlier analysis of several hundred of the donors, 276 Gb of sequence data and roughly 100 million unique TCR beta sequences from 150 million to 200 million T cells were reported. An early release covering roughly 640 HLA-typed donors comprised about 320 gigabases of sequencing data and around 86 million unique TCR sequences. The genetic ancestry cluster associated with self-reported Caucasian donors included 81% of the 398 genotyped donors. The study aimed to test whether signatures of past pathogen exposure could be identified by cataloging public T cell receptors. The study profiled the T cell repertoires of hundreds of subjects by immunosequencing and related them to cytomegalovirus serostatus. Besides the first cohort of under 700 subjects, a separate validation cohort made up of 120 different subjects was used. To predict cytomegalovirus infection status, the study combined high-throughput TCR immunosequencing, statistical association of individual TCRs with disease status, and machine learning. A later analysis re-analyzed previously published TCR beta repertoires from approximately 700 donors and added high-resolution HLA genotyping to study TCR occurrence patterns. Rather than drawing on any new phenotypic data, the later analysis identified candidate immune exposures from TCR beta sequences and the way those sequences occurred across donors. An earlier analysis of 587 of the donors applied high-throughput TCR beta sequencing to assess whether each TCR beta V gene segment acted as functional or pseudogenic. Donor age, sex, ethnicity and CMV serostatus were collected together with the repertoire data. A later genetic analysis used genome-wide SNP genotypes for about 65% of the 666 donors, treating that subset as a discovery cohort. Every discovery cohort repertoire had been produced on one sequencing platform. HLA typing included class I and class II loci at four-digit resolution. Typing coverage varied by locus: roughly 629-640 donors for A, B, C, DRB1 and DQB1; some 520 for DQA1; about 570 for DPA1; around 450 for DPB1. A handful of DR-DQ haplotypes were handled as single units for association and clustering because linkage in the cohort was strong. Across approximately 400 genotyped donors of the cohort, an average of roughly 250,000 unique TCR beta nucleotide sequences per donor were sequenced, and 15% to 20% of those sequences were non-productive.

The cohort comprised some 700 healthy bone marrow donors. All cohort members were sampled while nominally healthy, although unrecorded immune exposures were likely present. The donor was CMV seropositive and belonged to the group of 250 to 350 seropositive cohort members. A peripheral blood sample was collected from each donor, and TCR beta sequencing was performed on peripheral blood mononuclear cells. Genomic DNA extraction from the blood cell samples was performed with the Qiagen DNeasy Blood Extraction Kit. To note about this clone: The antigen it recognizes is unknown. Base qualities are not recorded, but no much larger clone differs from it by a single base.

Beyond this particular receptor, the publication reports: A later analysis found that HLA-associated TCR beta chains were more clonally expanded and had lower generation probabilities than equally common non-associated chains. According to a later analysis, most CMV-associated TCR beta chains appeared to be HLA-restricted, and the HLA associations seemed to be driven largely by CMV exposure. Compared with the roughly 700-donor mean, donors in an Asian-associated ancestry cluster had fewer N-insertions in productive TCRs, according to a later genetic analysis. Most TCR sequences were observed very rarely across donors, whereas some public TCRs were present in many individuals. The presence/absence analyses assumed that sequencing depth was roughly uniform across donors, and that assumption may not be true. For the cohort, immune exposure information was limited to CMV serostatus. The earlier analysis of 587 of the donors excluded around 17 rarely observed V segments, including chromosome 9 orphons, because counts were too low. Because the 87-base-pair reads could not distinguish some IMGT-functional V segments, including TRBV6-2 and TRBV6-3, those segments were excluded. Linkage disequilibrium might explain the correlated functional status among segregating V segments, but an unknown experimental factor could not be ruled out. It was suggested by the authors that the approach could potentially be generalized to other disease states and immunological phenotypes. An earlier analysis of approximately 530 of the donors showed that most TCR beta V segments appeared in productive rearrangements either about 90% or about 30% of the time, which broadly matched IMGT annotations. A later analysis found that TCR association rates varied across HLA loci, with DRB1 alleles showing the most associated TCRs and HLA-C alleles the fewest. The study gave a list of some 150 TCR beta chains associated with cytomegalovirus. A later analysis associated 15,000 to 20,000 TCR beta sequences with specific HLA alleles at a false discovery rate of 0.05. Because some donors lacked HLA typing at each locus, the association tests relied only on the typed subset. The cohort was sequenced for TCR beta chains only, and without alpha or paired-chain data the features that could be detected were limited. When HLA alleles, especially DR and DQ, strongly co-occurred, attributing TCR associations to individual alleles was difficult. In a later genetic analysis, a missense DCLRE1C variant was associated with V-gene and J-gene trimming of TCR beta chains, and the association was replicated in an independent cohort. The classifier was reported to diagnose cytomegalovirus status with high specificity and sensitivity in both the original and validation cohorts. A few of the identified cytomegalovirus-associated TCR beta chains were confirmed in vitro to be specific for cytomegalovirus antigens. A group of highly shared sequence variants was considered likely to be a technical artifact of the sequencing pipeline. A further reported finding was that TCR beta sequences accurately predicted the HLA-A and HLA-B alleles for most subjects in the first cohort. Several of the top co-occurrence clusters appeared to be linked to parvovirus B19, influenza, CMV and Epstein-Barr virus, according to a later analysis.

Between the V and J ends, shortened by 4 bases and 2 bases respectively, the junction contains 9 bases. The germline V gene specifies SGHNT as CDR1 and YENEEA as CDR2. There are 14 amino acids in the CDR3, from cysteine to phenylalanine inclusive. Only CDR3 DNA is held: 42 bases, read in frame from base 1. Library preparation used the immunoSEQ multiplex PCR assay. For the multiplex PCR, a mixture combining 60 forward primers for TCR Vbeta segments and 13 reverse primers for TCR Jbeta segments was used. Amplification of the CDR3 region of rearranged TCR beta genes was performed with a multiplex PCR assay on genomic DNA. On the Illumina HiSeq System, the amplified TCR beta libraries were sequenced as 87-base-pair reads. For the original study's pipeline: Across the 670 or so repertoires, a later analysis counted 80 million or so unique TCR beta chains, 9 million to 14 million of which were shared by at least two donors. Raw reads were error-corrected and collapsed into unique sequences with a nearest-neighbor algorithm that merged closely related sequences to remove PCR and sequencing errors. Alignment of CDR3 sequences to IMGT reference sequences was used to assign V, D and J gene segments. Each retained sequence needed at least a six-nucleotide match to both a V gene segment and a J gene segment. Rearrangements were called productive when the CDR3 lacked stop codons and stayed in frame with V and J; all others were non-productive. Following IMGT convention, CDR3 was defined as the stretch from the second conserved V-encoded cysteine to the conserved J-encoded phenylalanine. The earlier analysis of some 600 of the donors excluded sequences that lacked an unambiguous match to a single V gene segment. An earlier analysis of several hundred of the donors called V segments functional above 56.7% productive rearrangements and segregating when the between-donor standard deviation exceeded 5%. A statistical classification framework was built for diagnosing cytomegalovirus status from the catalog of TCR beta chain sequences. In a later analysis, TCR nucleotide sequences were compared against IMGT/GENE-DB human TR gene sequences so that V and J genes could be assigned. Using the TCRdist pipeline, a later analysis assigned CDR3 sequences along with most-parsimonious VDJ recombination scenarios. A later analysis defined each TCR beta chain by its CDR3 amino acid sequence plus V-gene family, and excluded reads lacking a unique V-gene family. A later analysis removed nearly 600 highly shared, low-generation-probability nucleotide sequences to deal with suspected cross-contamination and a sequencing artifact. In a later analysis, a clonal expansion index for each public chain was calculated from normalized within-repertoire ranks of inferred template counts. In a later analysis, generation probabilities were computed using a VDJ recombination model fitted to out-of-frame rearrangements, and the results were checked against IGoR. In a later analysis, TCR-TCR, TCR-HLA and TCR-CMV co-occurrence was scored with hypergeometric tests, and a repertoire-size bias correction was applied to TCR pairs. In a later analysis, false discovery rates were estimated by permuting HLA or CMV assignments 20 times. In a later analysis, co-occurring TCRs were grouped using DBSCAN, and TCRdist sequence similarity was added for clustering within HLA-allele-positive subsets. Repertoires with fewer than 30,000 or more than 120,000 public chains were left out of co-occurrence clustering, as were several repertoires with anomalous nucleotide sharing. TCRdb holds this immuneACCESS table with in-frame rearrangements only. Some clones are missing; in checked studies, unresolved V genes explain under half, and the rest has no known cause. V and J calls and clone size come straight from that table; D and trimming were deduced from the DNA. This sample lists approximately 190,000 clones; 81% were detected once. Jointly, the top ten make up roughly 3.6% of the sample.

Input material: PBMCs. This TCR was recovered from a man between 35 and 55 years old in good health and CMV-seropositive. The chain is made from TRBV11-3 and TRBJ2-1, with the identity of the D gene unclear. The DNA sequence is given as TGTGCCAGCAGCTCGAGTATCGCCTACAATGAGCAGTTCTTC. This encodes CASSSSIAYNEQFF.